The 28 T cell receptor beta chains in this list originate from one sample, sequenced in a study of vaccination and CD4 T cells after COVID-19. Cultured CD4+ T-cell DNA underwent Oncomine TCR Beta short-read sequencing. TCRdb re-analysed the PCR reads in MiXCR, keeping a single row per CDR3 protein. The table shows 9,000 to 10,000 distinct CDR3 sequences, with approximately 48% occurring only once. Treatment given: approximately nine-day PBMC culture with coronavirus spike peptide pools or control peptides (ViraFEST assay). Gathering of the CD4+ T cells, from the unexposed donor, took place before the COVID-19 pandemic (2011-2018). No antigen is known for these receptors. Sequenced: CD4+ T cells from blood, cultured in vitro. Source of these receptors: a human donor in good health.

This clonotype was observed a few times. V is TRBV10-1 and J is TRBJ2-5, with D possibly called TRBD1 or TRBD2 (5 bases each). The germline V and J ends were trimmed by 3 bases and 7 bases, with 15 bases remaining between them. The CDR3 spans 14 residues. Germline V gene sequence: CDR1 WNHNN, CDR2 SYGVQD (reference sequence). CDR3 sequence (DNA): TGCGCCAGCAGTGATGACGGGGCTCTTCGGACCCAGTACTTC. Protein product: CASSDDGALRTQYF.

The chain combines TRBV2 with TRBJ2-7; D perhaps matches TRBD2 (6 bases). Germline values: CDR1 SNHLY, CDR2 FYNNEI. The CDR3 has 14 amino acids. Trimming left V 6 bases short and J 5 bases short, with 17 bases between. CDR3 loop: CASRRDLRVHEQYF. The CDR3 DNA reads as TGTGCCAGCAGGCGGGACTTACGAGTCCACGAGCAGTACTTC. Looking up the rest from reference TRBV2 and TRBJ2-7 gives the full variable domain: EPEVTQTPSHQVTQMGQEVILRCVPISNHLYFYWYRQILGQKVEFLVSFYNNEISEKSEIFDDQFSVERPDGSNFTLKIRSTKLEDSAMYFCASRRDLRVHEQYFGPGTRLTVT.

Within the sample, this clonotype is medium-sized. This chain links TRBV7-2 with TRBJ2-2, with TRBD2 matching over 7 bases. The CDR3 sequence is 14 residues long. V dropped 5 bases and J dropped 7; count of bases not matched to a gene: 7. CDR1 is SGHTA and CDR2 is FQGNSA in the germline V gene. CDR3 in amino acids: CASSPRDYRGELFF. CDR3 in DNA: TGTGCCAGCAGCCCAAGGGACTACCGCGGGGAGCTGTTTTTT.

This clonotype was picked up a small number of times. The chain uses TRBV27 and TRBJ2-5; 8 bases align to TRBD2. The CDR3 has 14 residues. CDR1 is MNHEY and CDR2 is SMNVEV in the germline V gene (reference sequence). V was pared by 3 bases and J by 5 bases, with 5 bases of the junction left unmatched. Written as DNA, the CDR3 is TGTGCCAGCAGTTTTGCGGGGGGCCGTGAGACCCAGTACTTC. Protein product: CASSFAGGRETQYF.

This chain uses TRBV6-1 with TRBJ1-1; D is possibly TRBD1 (6 bases). Trimming took off 7 bases at V and 4 bases at J, with 16 bases between the two ends. The CDR3 is made up of 14 amino acids. Germline CDR1 is MNHNS and CDR2 is SASEGT. CDR3 coding DNA: TGTGCCAGCACCTTGACCTCGGGGGCCACTGAAGCTTTCTTT. This gives the protein CASTLTSGATEAFF.

The chain joins TRBV7-2 to TRBJ2-5; either TRBD1 or TRBD2 may supply D (6 bases each). In germline, CDR1 is SGHTA, CDR2 FQGNSA. The V end was cut by 0 bases, the J end by 5 bases, with 13 bases between. The CDR3 runs to 15 residues. CDR3 protein: CASSLALTGRETQYF. The CDR3 DNA is TGTGCCAGCAGCTTAGCTTTAACAGGGAGGGAGACCCAGTACTTC.

The sample holds a few counts of this clonotype. The rearrangement links TRBV27 to TRBJ1-2; 8 positions agree with TRBD1. This CDR3 has 15 residues. The germline CDR1 and CDR2 sequences are MNHEY and SMNVEV (reference sequence). Trimming at V came to 8 bases and at J to 3 bases, leaving 11 bases not matched to a gene. The CDR3 DNA is TGTGCCAGCGGAAGAATTCAGGGGGCTCACTATGGCTACACCTTC. Translated, it gives CASGRIQGAHYGYTF.

The rearrangement joins TRBV3-1 to TRBJ2-7, with 9 bases fitting TRBD1. Trimming cost V 3 bases and J 6 bases; bases outside gene matches: 9. The germline gives CDR1 LGHDT, CDR2 YNNKEL (reference sequence). The CDR3 totals 15 residues. The chain's CDR3 is CASSQVPGQGSEQYF. The CDR3 DNA reads as TGTGCCAGCAGCCAGGTACCGGGACAGGGCAGCGAGCAGTACTTC.

To note about this clonotype: Mismatch with germline at one junction end may stem from a read error. This chain connects TRBV5-1 to TRBJ1-1; no definite D call. Germline CDR1 is SGHRS and CDR2 is YFSETQ. CDR3 size: 12 residues. The CDR3, as DNA: TGCGCCAGCAAAGAAACTGACACTGGAGCTTTCTTT. This encodes CASKETDTGAFF. Full variable domain (rest looked up from reference TRBV5-1 and TRBJ1-1): KAGVTQTPRYLIKTRGQQVTLSCSPISGHRSVSWYQQTPGQGLQFLFEYFSETQRNKGNFPGRFSGRQFSNSRSEMNVSTLELGDSALYLCASKETDTGAFFGQGTRLTVV.

This clonotype was seen more than once but under ten times. V and J are TRBV23-1 and TRBJ1-4, with a tentative D call TRBD1 (5 bases). TRBV23-1 is designated an ORF whose function remains uncertain. V dropped 0 bases and J dropped 7 bases, with 6 bases sitting between them. The CDR3 is 13 amino acids. The CDR3 sequence is CASSQSGGEKLFF. CDR3 coding DNA: TGCGCCAGCAGTCAATCGGGGGGTGAAAAACTGTTTTTT.

The V gene is TRBV28, the J gene TRBJ1-1, with TRBD1 matching over 8 bases. Germline lookup yields CDR1 MDHEN and CDR2 SYDVKM. This CDR3 spans 12 amino acids. The ends lost 10 bases at V and 11 bases at J; junction bases unmatched: 12. The CDR3 bases are TGTGCCACCAGGGTTTTGCAGGGGGCTGCTTTCTTT. It is translated as CATRVLQGAAFF.

The chain is built from TRBV28 and TRBJ1-1, with D maybe TRBD1 (6 bases). Germline loops: CDR1 MDHEN, CDR2 SYDVKM. CDR3 length: 15 amino acids. V was clipped by 8 bases and J by 4 bases, with 20 bases between them. CDR3 in amino acids: CASLKTGLSGTEAFF. For the CDR3, the DNA is TGTGCCAGCTTAAAGACAGGTCTTTCGGGCACTGAAGCTTTCTTT.

The rearrangement uses TRBV7-2 and TRBJ1-3, with D uncertain. Germline CDR1 reads SGHTA; CDR2 reads FQGNSA. Between the trimmed V and J ends, which lost 1 base and 1 base, there was a span of 11 bases. The CDR3 length is 16 residues. The CDR3 nucleotides read TGTGCCAGCAGCTTAGGATCCAGCGTATCTGGAAACACCATATATTTT. It specifies CASSLGSSVSGNTIYF.

CDR3 nucleotides: TGTGCCACCAGTGATCGATACGGGACAGGGAGTAGCACAGATACGCAGTATTTT. Its protein is CATSDRYGTGSSTDTQYF. The chain joins TRBV24-1 to TRBJ2-3, with 9 bases lining up with TRBD1. Trimming removed 3 bases from V and 0 bases from J; junction bases left unmatched: 9. CDR3 length equals 18 residues. Germline values: CDR1 KGHDR, CDR2 SFDVKD.

There are a few counts of this clonotype. The rearrangement joins TRBV20-1 to TRBJ1-1, with a weak D call TRBD1 (5 bases). CDR1 DFQATT and CDR2 SNEGSKA come from the germline V gene (reference sequence). The V gene lost 0 bases and the J gene lost 0 bases, with 8 bases spanning the gap. This CDR3 spans 14 amino acids. The DNA of the CDR3 is TGCAGTGCTAGAGATCCGGGACTGAACACTGAAGCTTTCTTT. Translated, it gives CSARDPGLNTEAFF.

The rearrangement joins TRBV19 to TRBJ2-3, with 7 bases aligning to TRBD1. CDR1 is LNHDA and CDR2 is SQIVND in the germline V gene (reference sequence). There are 16 residues in the CDR3. J gave up 0 bases and V 7 bases, and 10 bases lay outside the gene matches. CDR3 coding DNA: TGTGCCAGTAAACAAACGAGGACAGGTAGCACAGATACGCAGTATTTT. Translation: CASKQTRTGSTDTQYF. The entire variable domain, with the rest obtained from reference TRBV19 and TRBJ2-3, is as follows: DGGITQSPKYLFRKEGQNVTLSCEQNLNHDAMYWYRQDPGQGLRLIYYSQIVNDFQKGDIAEGYSVSREKKESFPLTVTSAQKNPTAFYLCASKQTRTGSTDTQYFGPGTRLTVL.

The DNA of the CDR3 is TGTGCCAGCAGGCCTACAGGGGGCAACTATGGCTACACCTTC. Protein product: CASRPTGGNYGYTF. The rearrangement joins TRBV12-3 or TRBV12-4 to TRBJ1-2; TRBD1 aligns across 9 bases. This CDR3 comprises 14 residues. V was clipped by 6 bases and J by 2 bases; unmatched bases: 4.

This clonotype came up a few times. This chain uses TRBV2 with TRBJ1-2; D not certain. The CDR3 loop spans 14 amino acids. The V gene's germline CDR1 is SNHLY and CDR2 FYNNEI. V was shortened by 0 bases and J by 6 bases, with 11 bases between the two germline ends. DNA of the CDR3: TGTGCCAGCAGTGAAGCGGGCAGCGAGGATGGCTACACCTTC. It yields the protein CASSEAGSEDGYTF.

The chain is built from TRBV15 and TRBJ2-5; TRBD2 matches at 10 bases. After removal of 3 bases from V and 3 bases from J, the junction contained 7 bases not matched to a gene. CDR1 and CDR2 from the germline V gene are LNHNV and YYDKDF (reference sequence). The CDR3 consists of 16 residues. The chain's CDR3 is CATSRTLAGDEETQYF. The CDR3 DNA sequence: TGTGCCACCAGCAGGACCCTAGCGGGAGACGAAGAGACCCAGTACTTC. Together with reference TRBV15 and TRBJ2-5, the CDR3 gives the full variable domain: DAMVIQNPRYQVTQFGKPVTLSCSQTLNHNVMYWYQQKSSQAPKLLFHYYDKDFNNEADTPDNFQSRRPNTSFCFLDIRSPGLGDTAMYLCATSRTLAGDEETQYFGPGTRLLVL.

This clonotype showed up just a few times. CDR3 sequence: CASRLQGAGNTIYF. The CDR3, as DNA: TGTGCCAGCAGGTTACAGGGGGCCGGAAACACCATATATTTT. The chain joins TRBV28 to TRBJ1-3; TRBD1 matches at 9 bases. The germline V gene encodes CDR1 MDHEN and CDR2 SYDVKM. With V trimmed by 6 bases and J by 4 bases, 4 bases remained unmatched. The CDR3 spans 14 residues.

J is TRBJ2-2 and V is TRBV28; 8 bases are a match to TRBD2. Germline loops: CDR1 MDHEN, CDR2 SYDVKM. V lost 10 bases to trimming and J lost 2 bases; unmatched junction nucleotides: 9. There are 15 residues in the CDR3. The CDR3 spells CATYPAGGNTGELFF. In DNA, the CDR3 is TGTGCCACCTACCCGGCGGGGGGCAACACCGGGGAGCTGTTTTTT.

The chain employs TRBV7-9 and TRBJ2-5; 10 nucleotides line up with TRBD2. Germline V gives CDR1 SEHNR, CDR2 FQNEAQ (reference sequence). J lost 4 bases, V lost 6 bases, and 11 bases had no gene match. This CDR3 is 16 amino acids long. Written as DNA, the CDR3 is TGTGCCAGCAGTACCCTCCAGCGGGGGGGCGGAGAGACCCAGTACTTC. This sequence encodes CASSTLQRGGGETQYF.

The genes are TRBV10-1 and TRBJ2-2; tentative D call: TRBD1 (5 bases). Per the germline V gene, CDR1 is WNHNN and CDR2 is SYGVQD (reference sequence). This CDR3 spans 16 amino acids. Trimming cost V 4 bases and J 5 bases, with 17 bases left between them. CDR3 DNA sequence: TGCGCCAGCAGTGGTTCGGACACCCTTTCAACCGGGGAGCTGTTTTTT. It yields the protein CASSGSDTLSTGELFF.

V gene TRBV20-1 combines with J gene TRBJ2-3, with D possibly TRBD2 on 5 matching bases. Germline CDR1 DFQATT, CDR2 SNEGSKA (reference sequence). The CDR3 extends over 11 amino acids. Trimming shortened V by 6 bases and J by 2 bases, and 6 bases separated the two germline ends. CDR3 amino acids: CSAGVTDTQYF. The CDR3 bases are TGCAGTGCCGGGGTCACAGATACGCAGTATTTT.

This clonotype was counted between two and nine times. The chain joins TRBV12-3 or TRBV12-4 to TRBJ2-2, with 10 bases lining up with TRBD1. This CDR3 has 16 residues. V shed 1 base, J shed 4 bases, and the junction held 3 bases outside the gene matches. The CDR3 protein is CASSLGQGASTGELFF. CDR3 coding DNA: TGTGCCAGCAGTTTAGGACAGGGGGCGAGCACCGGGGAGCTGTTTTTT.

The V call is TRBV6-5, the J call TRBJ2-5; the D is unclear. Trimming cost V 0 bases and J 1 base, with 9 bases left between them. The CDR3 is made up of 15 amino acids. In germline, CDR1 is MNHEY, CDR2 SVGAGI. The CDR3: CASSYSRNSQETQYF. The CDR3 coding sequence is TGTGCCAGCAGTTACTCGCGTAACAGCCAAGAGACCCAGTACTTC.

The V and J genes are TRBV20-1 and TRBJ1-5; D is perhaps TRBD1 (5 bases). The CDR3 spans 15 residues. Germline CDR1 DFQATT, CDR2 SNEGSKA (reference sequence). Trimming shortened V by 3 bases and J by 6 bases, and 18 bases separated the two germline ends. The DNA of the CDR3 is TGCAGTGCTAGTGTGGGGACTAGGGACGGTCAGCCCCAGCATTTT. Translating gives CSASVGTRDGQPQHF.

The chain employs TRBV28 and TRBJ1-4; 9 positions agree with TRBD1. The V segment lost 3 bases and the J segment 8 bases; nucleotides outside the gene matches: 4. There are 14 residues in the CDR3. Germline CDR1 and CDR2: MDHEN and SYDVKM. CDR3 nucleotide sequence: TGTGCCAGCAGTTTGACAGGGGGTAACGAAAAACTGTTTTTT. Amino acids: CASSLTGGNEKLFF.